The 26 T cell receptor beta chains below come from one sample, sequenced in a study of cytomegalovirus exposure and HLA in healthy donors. The repertoire was sequenced with immunoSEQ multiplex PCR; TCRdb's copy has only in-frame clones and lacks some. The profile shows about 130,000 clones, 75% to 90% of them singletons. The sequencing input was PBMCs. These receptors were taken from a woman aged 18 to 35 in good health and CMV-seronegative.

The V gene is TRBV11-2, the J gene TRBJ2-7; D possibly corresponds to TRBD2 (6 bases). CDR1 is SGHAT, CDR2 FQNNGV, per germline. This CDR3 has 14 amino acids. The ends were cut back, 1 base at V and 1 base at J, with 8 bases in the middle. The CDR3 sequence is CASSLGGGSYEQYF. CDR3 bases: TGTGCCAGCAGCTTAGGCGGAGGGTCCTACGAGCAGTACTTC.

The genes are TRBV7-6 and TRBJ1-3, with D unclear. Per the germline V gene, CDR1 is SGHVS and CDR2 is FNYEAQ. V shed 5 bases and J shed 0 bases, with 8 bases lying between them. This CDR3 is 14 amino acids long. CDR3 DNA sequence: TGTGCCAGCAGCCAAGGGAGCTCTGGAAACACCATATATTTT. It translates to CASSQGSSGNTIYF.

The chain has TRBV13 and TRBJ1-1; D is perhaps TRBD1 (5 bases). V was pared by 5 bases and J by 0 bases, with 10 bases between. CDR1 is PRHDT, CDR2 FYEKMQ, per germline (reference sequence). The CDR3 loop spans 14 amino acids. CDR3 sequence (DNA): TGTGCCAGCAGCGGAAAGGGGTTGAACACTGAAGCTTTCTTT. Protein sequence: CASSGKGLNTEAFF.

The rearrangement uses TRBV11-2 and TRBJ2-1; TRBD2 might be the D (6 bases). Between the trimmed V and J ends, which lost 0 bases and 2 bases, there was a span of 11 bases. The CDR3 contains 16 residues. The germline gives CDR1 SGHAT, CDR2 FQNNGV. The CDR3: CASSLEWGGTYNEQFF. In DNA, the CDR3 is TGTGCCAGCAGCTTAGAATGGGGAGGCACCTACAATGAGCAGTTCTTC.

The chain employs TRBV30 and TRBJ2-3; no firm D call. Germline assignment: CDR1 GTSNPN and CDR2 SVGIG (reference sequence). Trimming removed 3 bases from V and 6 bases from J, with 7 bases in between. This CDR3 has 11 amino acids. CDR3 loop: CAWSPRDTQYF. The DNA for the CDR3 is TGTGCCTGGAGCCCACGGGATACGCAGTATTTT. The whole variable domain, remainder taken from reference TRBV30 and TRBJ2-3, is SQTIHQWPATLVQPVGSPLSLECTVEGTSNPNLYWYRQAAGRGLQLLFYSVGIGQISSEVPQNLSASRPQDRQFILSSKKLLLSDSGFYLCAWSPRDTQYFGPGTRLTVL.

The gene calls are TRBV5-1 and TRBJ2-1, with 7 bases aligning to TRBD2. The CDR3 covers 16 residues. V lost 2 bases to trimming and J lost 2 bases; unmatched junction nucleotides: 7. Germline V gives CDR1 SGHRS, CDR2 YFSETQ. The CDR3 coding sequence is TGCGCCAGCAGCTTAGGCGGGAGTGGGCCCTACAATGAGCAGTTCTTC. The encoded protein is CASSLGGSGPYNEQFF. Filled out from reference TRBV5-1 and TRBJ2-1, the complete variable domain reads KAGVTQTPRYLIKTRGQQVTLSCSPISGHRSVSWYQQTPGQGLQFLFEYFSETQRNKGNFPGRFSGRQFSNSRSEMNVSTLELGDSALYLCASSLGGSGPYNEQFFGPGTRLTVL.

This chain uses TRBV21-1 with TRBJ2-6; the D call TRBD2 from the table was never checked on the DNA. TRBV21-1 is a documented pseudogene. The CDR3 runs to 21 residues. The CDR3 spells CASASPTPRRGGSSGANVLTF. The CDR3 DNA sequence: TGTGCCAGCGCAAGCCCAACCCCCAGGCGGGGAGGGTCCTCTGGGGCCAACGTCCTGACTTTC.

This chain links TRBV2 with TRBJ2-1, with 11 bases fitting TRBD2. Germline-derived CDR1 and CDR2 are SNHLY and FYNNEI. Trimming removed 2 bases from V and 9 bases from J; junction bases left unmatched: 3. There are 14 residues in the CDR3. The CDR3 bases are TGTGCCAGCAGTGAACGGCTAGCGGGAGGTGAGCAGTTCTTC. Encoded protein: CASSERLAGGEQFF. Variable domain in full (rest from reference TRBV2 and TRBJ2-1): EPEVTQTPSHQVTQMGQEVILRCVPISNHLYFYWYRQILGQKVEFLVSFYNNEISEKSEIFDDQFSVERPDGSNFTLKIRSTKLEDSAMYFCASSERLAGGEQFFGPGTRLTVL.

The V call is TRBV7-3, the J call TRBJ2-3; 11 bases align to TRBD2. The CDR3 is made up of 16 amino acids. Germline V gene data show CDR1 as SGHTA and CDR2 as FQGTGA. The ends lost 4 bases at V and 6 bases at J; junction bases unmatched: 9. DNA of the CDR3: TGTGCCAGCAGCTCCGGCCTAGCGGGAGGCCTGGATACGCAGTATTTT. It is translated as CASSSGLAGGLDTQYF.

The gene calls are TRBV14 and TRBJ2-5; a weak D match, TRBD1 (6 bases). CDR3 length equals 14 residues. Trimming left V 4 bases short and J 3 bases short, with 12 bases between. Germline V lookup: CDR1 SGHDN, CDR2 FVKESK. CDR3 in amino acids: CASSPAGQKETQYF. The CDR3 DNA is TGTGCCAGCAGCCCCGCCGGACAGAAAGAGACCCAGTACTTC.

This clone was seen a few times. The rearrangement uses TRBV27 and TRBJ2-5, with D tentatively TRBD2 (5 bases). This CDR3 has 14 residues. The germline gives CDR1 MNHEY, CDR2 SMNVEV (reference sequence). V lost 5 bases and J lost 3, with 13 bases in between. Here the CDR3 reads CASSTASGKETQYF. For the CDR3, the DNA is TGTGCCAGCAGTACAGCCTCGGGGAAAGAGACCCAGTACTTC.

This sequence joins TRBV5-1 and TRBJ2-1; TRBD2 agrees at 7 bases. The CDR3 has 13 residues. The junction had 4 bases not matched to a gene; V was cut back by 4 bases and J by 6 bases. The germline CDR1 and CDR2 sequences are SGHRS and YFSETQ. CDR3 amino acids: CASSLGTTNEQFF. For the CDR3, the DNA is TGCGCCAGCAGCCTAGGGACTACCAATGAGCAGTTCTTC.

This chain connects TRBV5-1 to TRBJ2-7, with 10 nucleotides matching TRBD2. The CDR3 runs 15 residues. Germline CDR1 SGHRS, CDR2 YFSETQ. The V gene end was trimmed by 4 bases and the J gene end by 3 bases; junction bases not matched to a gene: 7. DNA for the CDR3: TGCGCCAGCAGCGGAGGACTAGCGGCACACTACGAGCAGTACTTC. It specifies CASSGGLAAHYEQYF.

The rearrangement uses TRBV5-5 and TRBJ1-4; tentative D call: TRBD1 (6 bases). Germline V gene lookup returns CDR1 SGHKS and CDR2 YYEKEE (reference sequence). Trimming cost V 0 bases and J 0 bases, with 6 bases left between them. The CDR3 consists of 15 residues. CDR3: CASSLGQATNEKLFF. In DNA form, the CDR3 reads TGTGCCAGCAGCTTGGGACAGGCAACTAATGAAAAACTGTTTTTT.

The chain has TRBV29-1 and TRBJ2-2; possible D gene TRBD1, 6 bases. The germline gives CDR1 SQVTM, CDR2 ANQGSEA. This CDR3 comprises 15 residues. The V end lost 5 bases, the J end lost 1 base, and 14 bases lay between the germline ends. This chain's CDR3 is CSVRFWGQNTGELFF. The CDR3 nucleotides read TGCAGCGTTAGATTTTGGGGACAGAACACCGGGGAGCTGTTTTTT.

This chain connects TRBV6-6 to TRBJ2-3, with 11 bases that match TRBD2. The CDR3 is made up of 14 amino acids. After removal of 6 bases from V and 3 bases from J, the junction contained 2 bases not matched to a gene. Germline V lookup: CDR1 MNHNY, CDR2 SVGAGI (reference sequence). Here the CDR3 DNA reads TGTGCCAGCAGGCGACTAGCGGGGACAGATACGCAGTATTTT. This encodes CASRRLAGTDTQYF.

This chain uses TRBV5-1 with TRBJ2-7; D perhaps matches TRBD1 (6 bases). Germline lookup yields CDR1 SGHRS and CDR2 YFSETQ. V lost 2 bases and J 2 bases, leaving 14 bases between the germline ends. There are 15 residues in the CDR3. In nucleotides, the CDR3 is TGCGCCAGCAGCTTACGCGACAGGCGCCCCTACGAGCAGTACTTC. Protein sequence: CASSLRDRRPYEQYF.

The chain recombines TRBV15 with TRBJ2-7, with 9 bases that match TRBD2. CDR1 is LNHNV, CDR2 YYDKDF, per germline (reference sequence). The CDR3 is 16 residues long. With V trimmed by 0 bases and J by 2 bases, 5 bases remained unmatched. The CDR3 protein is CATSRDSAGGPYEQYF. In DNA form, the CDR3 reads TGTGCCACCAGCAGAGATTCTGCGGGAGGGCCCTACGAGCAGTACTTC.

The chain links TRBV2 to TRBJ2-1, with D tentatively TRBD2 (5 bases). The CDR3 is 14 residues long. Looked up from germline, CDR1 is SNHLY and CDR2 is FYNNEI. Trimming cost V 8 bases and J 5 bases, with 16 bases left between them. CDR3: CASRKRATDNEQFF. In DNA, the CDR3 is TGTGCCAGCCGGAAGAGGGCCACCGACAATGAGCAGTTCTTC. The variable domain in full, with the rest retrieved from reference TRBV2 and TRBJ2-1, is EPEVTQTPSHQVTQMGQEVILRCVPISNHLYFYWYRQILGQKVEFLVSFYNNEISEKSEIFDDQFSVERPDGSNFTLKIRSTKLEDSAMYFCASRKRATDNEQFFGPGTRLTVL.

In its sample, this clone was seen a few times. The chain employs TRBV14 and TRBJ2-5, with TRBD2 matching over 12 bases. The ends lost 1 base at V and 4 bases at J; junction bases unmatched: 7. The germline V gene has CDR1 SGHDN and CDR2 FVKESK. This CDR3 has 17 amino acids. In nucleotides, the CDR3 is TGTGCCAGCAGCCAAGTCGGCCTAGCGGGAGGGAGAGAGACCCAGTACTTC. It is translated as CASSQVGLAGGRETQYF.

This rearrangement joins TRBV2 to TRBJ1-5, with D possibly TRBD1 on 5 matching bases. Trimming pared 8 bases from V and 1 base from J, leaving 18 bases between. There are 16 residues in the CDR3. Germline V gene data show CDR1 as SNHLY and CDR2 as FYNNEI. In DNA form, the CDR3 reads TGTGCCAGCCAGGCAGGGAGGTATTCAAGCAATCAGCCCCAGCATTTT. Its translation is CASQAGRYSSNQPQHF.

The V and J genes are TRBV29-1 and TRBJ2-2; 9 positions agree with TRBD1. The trim removed 7 bases at V and 6 bases at J, leaving 12 bases unmatched. Germline assignment: CDR1 SQVTM and CDR2 ANQGSEA. CDR3 size: 15 residues. The DNA for the CDR3 is TGCAGCGCAATTGCCGGGACAGGGTTTCCCGGGGAGCTGTTTTTT. Translation gives CSAIAGTGFPGELFF.

The chain combines TRBV19 with TRBJ1-1; D is ambiguous. Germline CDR1 reads LNHDA; CDR2 reads SQIVND (reference sequence). V lost 5 bases and J lost 1, with 17 bases in between. This CDR3 contains 16 residues. For the CDR3, the DNA is TGTGCCAGTAGTTGGGAGACGACCTCAAGGAACACTGAAGCTTTCTTT. As protein: CASSWETTSRNTEAFF.

Concerning this clone: A much more abundant neighbour one base away suggests this may be a read error. The gene calls are TRBV10-2 and TRBJ2-3; 7 bases align to TRBD2. This CDR3 contains 15 residues. J was trimmed by 0 bases and V by 2 bases; bases with no gene match: 2. Germline CDR1 reads WSHSY; CDR2 reads SAAADI. The CDR3, as DNA: TGCGCCAGCAGTGAGAGTAGCGGGAGCACAGATACGCAGTATTTT. The encoded protein is CASSESSGSTDTQYF.

This clone appeared many times. Other nucleotide sequences in the sample specify the same CDR3. DNA for the CDR3: TGTGCCAGCAGTGACTCTAGCGGGACCTACAATGAGCAGTTCTTC. Translated: CASSDSSGTYNEQFF. J is TRBJ2-1 and V is TRBV6-4, with 8 bases that match TRBD2. The CDR3 sequence is 15 residues long. V shed 0 bases and J 2 bases; nucleotides not matched to a gene: 0. Germline CDR1 and CDR2: MRHNA and SNTAGT.

This clone was recorded at least ten times. This chain's CDR3 is CAGSGGINEKLFF. The CDR3 DNA sequence: TGTGCCGGCTCGGGGGGGATAAATGAAAAACTGTTTTTT. The chain carries TRBV28 and TRBJ1-4; D possibly corresponds to TRBD1 (5 bases). Between the trimmed V and J ends, which lost 11 bases and 5 bases, there was a span of 15 bases. The germline gives CDR1 MDHEN, CDR2 SYDVKM. The CDR3 loop spans 13 amino acids.